This TCR beta chain was recovered during a study of blood T cell repertoires in COVID-19. Overall study context: The study drew acute and convalescent COVID-19 samples from the United States, Italy and Spain. In each case, the material was cDNA or gDNA derived from T cells, B-cell-depleted T cells, or PBMCs.

Sequencing was performed with immunoSEQ multiplex PCR; in TCRdb, only in-frame clones are kept and a portion is missing. The table lists 250,000 to 350,000 clones, roughly 85% of them singletons. The CDR3 sequence is 15 residues long. Trimming pared 2 bases from V and 0 bases from J, leaving 5 bases between. Germline CDR1 MNHEY, CDR2 SVGAGI. What was sequenced was PBMCs or T cells enriched from blood (not recorded which). This sequence joins TRBV6-5 and TRBJ1-6; D might be TRBD1 (5 bases). The clonotype was recovered from a woman aged 25 to 39 who had recovered from COVID-19. CDR3 DNA: TGTGCCAGCAGTTACCAGGGCTCCTATAATTCACCCCTCCACTTT. Protein product: CASSYQGSYNSPLHF.